This T cell receptor (beta chain) emerged from a study of T cells in Graves' hyperthyroidism and ophthalmopathy. Those with hyperthyroidism were 18 to 65 years old, newly diagnosed, and ill for under 2 months. The CDR3 regions of TCR beta were amplified from RNA transcripts. The HTBI set primed first-round TCR CDR3 RT-PCR. Using its own MiXCR run on the multiplex PCR reads, TCRdb lists one record per CDR3 protein. The sample records about 560,000 distinct CDR3 sequences, around 16% being singletons. As concerns this clonotype: One end of the junction varies from germline; a read error may be responsible.

This CDR3 is 12 amino acids long. Per germline, CDR1 MDHEN and CDR2 SYDVKM. Source material: blood. This rearrangement joins TRBV28 to TRBJ2-7, with 7 bases lining up with TRBD1. The receptor was isolated from a woman aged 25 to 39 with Graves' hyperthyroidism. CDR3 in DNA: TGTACCAGCAGTGACAGGGTAAACGAGCAGTACTTC. Protein product: CTSSDRVNEQYF.